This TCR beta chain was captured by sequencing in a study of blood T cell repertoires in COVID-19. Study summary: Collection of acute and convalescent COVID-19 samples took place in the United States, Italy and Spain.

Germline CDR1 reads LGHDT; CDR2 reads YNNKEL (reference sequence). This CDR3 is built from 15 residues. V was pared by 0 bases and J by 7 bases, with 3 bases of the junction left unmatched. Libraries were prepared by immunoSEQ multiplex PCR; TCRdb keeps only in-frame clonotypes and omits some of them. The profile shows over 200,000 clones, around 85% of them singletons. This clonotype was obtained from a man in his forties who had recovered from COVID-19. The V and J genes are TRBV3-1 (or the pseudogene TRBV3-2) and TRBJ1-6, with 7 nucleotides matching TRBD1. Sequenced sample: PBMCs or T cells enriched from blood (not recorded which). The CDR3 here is CASSQEDRENSPLHF. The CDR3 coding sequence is TGTGCCAGCAGCCAAGAAGACAGGGAAAATTCACCCCTCCACTTT.